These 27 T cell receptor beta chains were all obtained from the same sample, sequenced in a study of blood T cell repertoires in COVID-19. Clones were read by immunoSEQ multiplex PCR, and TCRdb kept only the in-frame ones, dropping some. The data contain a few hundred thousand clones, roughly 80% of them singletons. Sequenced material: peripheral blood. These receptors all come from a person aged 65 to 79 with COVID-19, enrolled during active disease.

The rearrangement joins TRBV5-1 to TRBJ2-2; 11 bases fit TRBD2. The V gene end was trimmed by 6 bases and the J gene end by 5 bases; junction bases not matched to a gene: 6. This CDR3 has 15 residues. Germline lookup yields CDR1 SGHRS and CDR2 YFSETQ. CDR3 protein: CASTEGLAGTGELFF. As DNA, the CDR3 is TGCGCCAGCACCGAAGGACTAGCGGGTACCGGGGAGCTGTTTTTT.

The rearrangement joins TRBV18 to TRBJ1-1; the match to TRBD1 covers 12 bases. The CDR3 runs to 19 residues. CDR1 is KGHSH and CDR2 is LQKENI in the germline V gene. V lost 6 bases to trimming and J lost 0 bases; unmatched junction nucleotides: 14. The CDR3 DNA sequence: TGTGCCAGCTCCCCCAGACAAACCGGGACAGGGGGCATGAACACTGAAGCTTTCTTT. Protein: CASSPRQTGTGGMNTEAFF.

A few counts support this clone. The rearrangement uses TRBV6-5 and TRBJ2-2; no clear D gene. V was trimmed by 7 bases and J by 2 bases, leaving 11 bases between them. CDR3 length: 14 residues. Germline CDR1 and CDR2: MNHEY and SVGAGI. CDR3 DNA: TGTGCCAGCAAGTATAGCAGCAACACCGGGGAGCTGTTTTTT. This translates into CASKYSSNTGELFF.

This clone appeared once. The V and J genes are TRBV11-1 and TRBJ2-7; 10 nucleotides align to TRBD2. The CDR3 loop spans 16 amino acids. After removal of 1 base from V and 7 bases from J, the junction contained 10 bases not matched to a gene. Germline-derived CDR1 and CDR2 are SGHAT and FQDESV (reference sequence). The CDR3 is CASSLVQLAGAREQYF. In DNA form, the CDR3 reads TGTGCCAGCAGCTTAGTTCAGCTAGCGGGAGCTCGGGAGCAGTACTTC.

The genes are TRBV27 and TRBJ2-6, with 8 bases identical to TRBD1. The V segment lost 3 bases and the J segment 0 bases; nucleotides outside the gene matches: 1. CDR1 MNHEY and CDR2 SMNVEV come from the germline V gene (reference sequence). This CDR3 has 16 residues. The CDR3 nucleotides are TGTGCCAGCAGTTTTCAGGGGGCCTCTGGGGCCAACGTCCTGACTTTC. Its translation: CASSFQGASGANVLTF.

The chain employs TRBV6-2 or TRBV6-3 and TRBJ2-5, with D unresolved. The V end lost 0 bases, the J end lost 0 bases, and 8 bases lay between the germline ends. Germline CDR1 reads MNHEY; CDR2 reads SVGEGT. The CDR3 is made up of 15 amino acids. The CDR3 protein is CASSYSTPYQETQYF. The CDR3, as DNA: TGTGCCAGCAGTTACTCGACACCGTACCAAGAGACCCAGTACTTC.

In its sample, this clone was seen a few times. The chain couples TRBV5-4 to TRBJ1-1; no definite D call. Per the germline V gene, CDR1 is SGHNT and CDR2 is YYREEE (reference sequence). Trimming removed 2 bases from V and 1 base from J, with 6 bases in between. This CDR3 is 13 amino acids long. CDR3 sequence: CASSFSQNTEAFF. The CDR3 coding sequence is TGTGCCAGCAGCTTCAGTCAGAACACTGAAGCTTTCTTT.

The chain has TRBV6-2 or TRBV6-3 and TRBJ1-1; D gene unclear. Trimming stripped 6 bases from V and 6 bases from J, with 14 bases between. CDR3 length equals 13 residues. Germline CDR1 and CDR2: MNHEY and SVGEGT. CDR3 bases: TGTGCCAGCAGCAAGGAGGCGCTCGCTGAAGCTTTCTTT. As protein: CASSKEALAEAFF.

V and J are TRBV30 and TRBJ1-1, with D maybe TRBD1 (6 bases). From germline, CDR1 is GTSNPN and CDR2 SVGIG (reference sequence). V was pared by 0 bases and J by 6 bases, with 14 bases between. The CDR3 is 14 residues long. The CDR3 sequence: CAWSVLSGGSEAFF. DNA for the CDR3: TGTGCCTGGAGTGTATTGTCTGGGGGCTCTGAAGCTTTCTTT.

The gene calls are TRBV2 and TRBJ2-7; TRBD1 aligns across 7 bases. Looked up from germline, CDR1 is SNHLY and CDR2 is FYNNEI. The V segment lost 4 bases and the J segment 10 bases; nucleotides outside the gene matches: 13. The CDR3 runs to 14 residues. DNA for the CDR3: TGTGCCAGCAGTGCAAGACAGGGTGATGCGCGACAGTACTTC. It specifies CASSARQGDARQYF.

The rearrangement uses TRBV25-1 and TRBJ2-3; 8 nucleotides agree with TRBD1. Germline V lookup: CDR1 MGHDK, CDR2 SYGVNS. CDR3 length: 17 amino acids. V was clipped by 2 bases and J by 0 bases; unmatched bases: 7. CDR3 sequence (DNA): TGTGCCAGCAGTGAACCCACGGGACAGGCTAGCACAGATACGCAGTATTTT. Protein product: CASSEPTGQASTDTQYF.

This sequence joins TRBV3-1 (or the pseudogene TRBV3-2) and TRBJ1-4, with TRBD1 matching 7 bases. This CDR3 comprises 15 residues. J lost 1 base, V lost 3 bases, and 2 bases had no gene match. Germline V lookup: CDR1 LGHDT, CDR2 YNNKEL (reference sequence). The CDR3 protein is CASSQNRGTNEKLFF. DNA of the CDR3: TGTGCCAGCAGCCAGAACAGGGGAACTAATGAAAAACTGTTTTTT.

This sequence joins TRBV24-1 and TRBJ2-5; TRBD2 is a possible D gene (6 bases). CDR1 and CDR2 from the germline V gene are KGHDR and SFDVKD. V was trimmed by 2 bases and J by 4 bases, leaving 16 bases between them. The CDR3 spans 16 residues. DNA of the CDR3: TGTGCCACCAGTGATTGGTCAGCGGTGGGGGGAGAGACCCAGTACTTC. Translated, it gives CATSDWSAVGGETQYF.

CDR3 amino acids: CASSGGHNYGYTF. The CDR3 DNA sequence: TGTGCCAGCAGCGGGGGGCACAACTATGGCTACACCTTC. The chain uses TRBV6-5 and TRBJ1-2; TRBD1 might be the D (6 bases). Germline-derived CDR1 and CDR2 are MNHEY and SVGAGI. V gave up 6 bases and J gave up 2 bases, with 10 bases separating them. The CDR3 covers 13 residues.

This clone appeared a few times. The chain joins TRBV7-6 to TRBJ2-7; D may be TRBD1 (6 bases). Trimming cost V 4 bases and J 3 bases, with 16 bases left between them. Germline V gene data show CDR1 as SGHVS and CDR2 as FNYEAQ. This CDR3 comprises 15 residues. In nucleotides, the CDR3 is TGTGCCAGCAGCTCGTTCGGGCAGGGGATCTACGAGCAGTACTTC. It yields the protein CASSSFGQGIYEQYF.

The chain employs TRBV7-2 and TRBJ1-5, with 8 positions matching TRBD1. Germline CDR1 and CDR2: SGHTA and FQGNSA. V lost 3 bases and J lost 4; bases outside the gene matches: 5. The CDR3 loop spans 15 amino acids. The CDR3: CASSFRTGQNQPQHF. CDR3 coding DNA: TGTGCCAGCAGCTTCCGGACAGGGCAAAATCAGCCCCAGCATTTT.

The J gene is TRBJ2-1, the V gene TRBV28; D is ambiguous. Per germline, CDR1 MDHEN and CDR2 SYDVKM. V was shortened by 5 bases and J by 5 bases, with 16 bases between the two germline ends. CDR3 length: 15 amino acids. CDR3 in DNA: TGTGCCAGCAGTGCCTGGTTTGCCCCTAACAATGAGCAGTTCTTC. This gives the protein CASSAWFAPNNEQFF.

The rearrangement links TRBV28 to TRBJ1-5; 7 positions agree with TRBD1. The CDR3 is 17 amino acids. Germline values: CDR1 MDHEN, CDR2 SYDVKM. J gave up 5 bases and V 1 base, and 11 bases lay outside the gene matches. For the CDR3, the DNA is TGTGCCAGCAGTTTATCCTCAGGGGGTGGGAGAGATCAGCCCCAGCATTTT. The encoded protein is CASSLSSGGGRDQPQHF.

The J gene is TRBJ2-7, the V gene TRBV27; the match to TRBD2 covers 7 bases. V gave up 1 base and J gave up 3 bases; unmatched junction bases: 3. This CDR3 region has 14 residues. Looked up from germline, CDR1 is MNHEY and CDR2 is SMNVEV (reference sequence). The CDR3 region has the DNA TGTGCCAGCAGTTTATGGCGGGGGTACTACGAGCAGTACTTC. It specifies CASSLWRGYYEQYF.

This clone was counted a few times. The DNA for the CDR3 is TGTGCCAGTAGTAGACCACCGCGACAGGGGGGAAAGCAGCCCCAGCATTTT. It is translated as CASSRPPRQGGKQPQHF. The chain employs TRBV19 and TRBJ1-5, with TRBD1 matching over 9 bases. Losses at the gene ends were 4 bases for V and 7 bases for J; bases not matched to a gene: 14. The CDR3 sequence is 17 residues long. Looked up from germline, CDR1 is LNHDA and CDR2 is SQIVND (reference sequence).

CDR3 protein: CASSGDTHIGDTIYF. CDR3 sequence (DNA): TGTGCCAGCAGCGGGGACACTCATATTGGGGACACCATATATTTT. The chain employs TRBV9 and TRBJ1-3, with TRBD1 as a possible D gene (6 bases). The germline V gene has CDR1 SGDLS and CDR2 YYNGEE. Trimming pared 3 bases from V and 8 bases from J, leaving 18 bases between. The CDR3 is 15 residues long.

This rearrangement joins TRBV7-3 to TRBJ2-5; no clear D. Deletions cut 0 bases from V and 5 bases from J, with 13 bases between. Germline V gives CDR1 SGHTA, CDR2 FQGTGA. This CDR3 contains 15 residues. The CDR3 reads CASSLTSNKRETQYF. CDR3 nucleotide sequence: TGTGCCAGCAGCTTAACGTCTAACAAGAGGGAGACCCAGTACTTC.

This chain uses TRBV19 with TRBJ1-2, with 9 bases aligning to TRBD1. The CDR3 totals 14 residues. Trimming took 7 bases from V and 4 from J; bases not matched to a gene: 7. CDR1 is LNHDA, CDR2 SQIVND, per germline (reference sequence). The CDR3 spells CASTSTGGGYGYTF. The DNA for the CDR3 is TGTGCCAGTACCTCGACAGGGGGGGGCTATGGCTACACCTTC.

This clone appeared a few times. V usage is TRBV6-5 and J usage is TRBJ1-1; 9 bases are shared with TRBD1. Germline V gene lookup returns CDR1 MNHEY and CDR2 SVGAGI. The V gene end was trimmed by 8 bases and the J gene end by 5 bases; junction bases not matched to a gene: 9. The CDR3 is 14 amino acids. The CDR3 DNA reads TGTGCCAGCGGGACAGGGAACCATCAAACTGAAGCTTTCTTT. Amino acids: CASGTGNHQTEAFF.

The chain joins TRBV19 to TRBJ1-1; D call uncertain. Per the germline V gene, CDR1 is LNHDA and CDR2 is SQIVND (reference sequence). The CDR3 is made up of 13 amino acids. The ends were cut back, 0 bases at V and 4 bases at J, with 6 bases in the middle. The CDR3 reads CASSIDEGTEAFF. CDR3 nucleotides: TGTGCCAGTAGTATAGATGAGGGCACTGAAGCTTTCTTT.

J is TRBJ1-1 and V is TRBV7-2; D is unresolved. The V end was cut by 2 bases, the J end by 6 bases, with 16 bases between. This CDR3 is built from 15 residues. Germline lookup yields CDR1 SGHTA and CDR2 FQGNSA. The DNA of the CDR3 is TGTGCCAGCAGCTTAAACACCGGACTGCCAGCTGAAGCTTTCTTT. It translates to CASSLNTGLPAEAFF.

This CDR3 is CASSLGGSSGNTIYF. Here the CDR3 DNA reads TGTGCCAGCAGCTTAGGTGGGAGCTCTGGAAACACCATATATTTT. V gene TRBV7-3 combines with J gene TRBJ1-3, with D uncertain. Germline CDR1 SGHTA, CDR2 FQGTGA. V was pared by 2 bases and J by 0 bases, with 8 bases between. The CDR3 consists of 15 residues.